These 30 T cell receptor beta chains originate from one sample sequenced in a study of T cell repertoires in ileal Crohn's disease. Sequencing was performed with immunoSEQ multiplex PCR; in TCRdb, only in-frame clones are kept and a portion is missing. The sample records approximately 13,000 clones, 60% to 70% being singletons. Specified time point: neoterminal ileum biopsy at postoperative endoscopy, about 6 months after surgery. The sequenced sample consisted of ileal tissue. The receptors come from an adult with Crohn's disease.

The rearrangement joins TRBV12-5 to TRBJ1-1, with D possibly TRBD1 on 6 matching bases. The CDR3 has 15 residues. V lost 0 bases, J lost 9 bases, and 17 bases lay in between. CDR1 is LGHNT and CDR2 is FRNRAP in the germline V gene. The CDR3 is CASGLVQGPGHKAFF. In nucleotides, the CDR3 is TGTGCTAGTGGTTTGGTACAGGGTCCGGGACATAAAGCTTTCTTT. The full variable domain, its missing parts supplied by reference TRBV12-5 and TRBJ1-1, is DARVTQTPRHKVTEMGQEVTMRCQPILGHNTVFWYRQTMMQGLELLAYFRNRAPLDDSGMPKDRFSAEMPDATLATLKIQPSEPRDSAVYFCASGLVQGPGHKAFFGQGTRLTVV.

The chain combines TRBV10-1 with TRBJ2-5; D not certain. Germline values: CDR1 WNHNN, CDR2 SYGVQD (reference sequence). The CDR3 contains 14 residues. Trimming left V 5 bases short and J 1 base short, with 11 bases between. CDR3 residues: CASSPGPTQETQYF. The DNA of the CDR3 is TGCGCCAGCAGTCCTGGACCAACCCAAGAGACCCAGTACTTC.

The table lists this clone with a few counts. The chain uses TRBV11-2 and TRBJ2-5, with 8 bases fitting TRBD2. V lost 6 bases and J lost 5; bases outside the gene matches: 8. Germline values: CDR1 SGHAT, CDR2 FQNNGV. This CDR3 region has 14 residues. As DNA, the CDR3 is TGTGCCAGCAGTATAGCGGGGCCCCCGGAGACCCAGTACTTC. It specifies CASSIAGPPETQYF.

This chain connects TRBV19 to TRBJ1-5; D possibly corresponds to TRBD1 (6 bases). Trimming pared 7 bases from V and 0 bases from J, leaving 13 bases between. Germline V gene data show CDR1 as LNHDA and CDR2 as SQIVND (reference sequence). The CDR3 has 15 amino acids. Here the CDR3 reads CASTLDSYSNQPQHF. The CDR3 DNA reads TGTGCCAGTACCTTGGACAGTTATAGCAATCAGCCCCAGCATTTT.

The CDR3 loop is CASKDGTNSPLHF. CDR3 in DNA: TGTGCCAGCAAGGACGGGACCAATTCACCCCTCCACTTT. J is TRBJ1-6 and V is TRBV6-6; perhaps TRBD1 as D (5 bases). Germline values: CDR1 MNHNY, CDR2 SVGAGI (reference sequence). The V and J ends lost 7 bases and 7 bases respectively, with 11 bases between them. The length of the CDR3 is 13 residues.

This clone was observed a handful of times. The CDR3 nucleotides read TGTGCCAGCAGTTTGCGGGGTACTACAGATACGCAGTATTTT. Translation gives CASSLRGTTDTQYF. V and J are TRBV27 and TRBJ2-3, with a tentative D call TRBD2 (6 bases). There are 14 residues in the CDR3. The germline CDR1 and CDR2 sequences are MNHEY and SMNVEV (reference sequence). Trimming stripped 3 bases from V and 3 bases from J, with 10 bases between.

V gene TRBV14 combines with J gene TRBJ1-4; D is perhaps TRBD1 (6 bases). The CDR3 contains 13 residues. Trimming shortened V by 4 bases and J by 8 bases, and 11 bases separated the two germline ends. Germline CDR1 SGHDN, CDR2 FVKESK. CDR3 in amino acids: CASSRQGREKLFF. The CDR3, as DNA: TGTGCCAGCAGCCGTCAGGGGCGGGAAAAACTGTTTTTT.

This chain uses TRBV28 with TRBJ1-4, with TRBD1 matching over 7 bases. The germline gives CDR1 MDHEN, CDR2 SYDVKM. Trimming removed 6 bases from V and 3 bases from J; junction bases left unmatched: 4. This CDR3 contains 14 residues. CDR3: CASRRDSPNEKLFF. In nucleotides, the CDR3 is TGTGCCAGCAGACGGGACAGCCCTAATGAAAAACTGTTTTTT.

The rearrangement uses TRBV25-1 and TRBJ1-6; weak D call: TRBD1 (6 bases). The V and J ends lost 4 bases and 11 bases respectively, with 12 bases between them. Germline CDR1 and CDR2: MGHDK and SYGVNS. The CDR3 contains 13 residues. CDR3 DNA sequence: TGTGCCAGCAGTGCGCAGGGGAGGACACCCCTCCACTTT. Its protein is CASSAQGRTPLHF.

The chain links TRBV29-1 to TRBJ1-1; 9 bases are shared with TRBD1. Trimming removed 1 base from V and 12 bases from J; junction bases left unmatched: 9. Per germline, CDR1 SQVTM and CDR2 ANQGSEA. This CDR3 region has 13 residues. Here the CDR3 DNA reads TGCAGCGTTGAAGGAGGGGACAGGGTGTCAACTTTCTTT. Translated: CSVEGGDRVSTFF.

The CDR3 is CASSPQPAGGPETQYF. CDR3 bases: TGTGCCAGCAGCCCGCAGCCAGCGGGGGGACCCGAGACCCAGTACTTC. This chain connects TRBV7-8 to TRBJ2-5; 9 positions agree with TRBD2. The CDR3 is made up of 16 amino acids. Germline V gene data show CDR1 as SGHVS and CDR2 as FQNEAQ. The ends lost 5 bases at V and 5 bases at J; junction bases unmatched: 12.

The chain couples TRBV27 to TRBJ2-3, with 7 bases fitting TRBD2. The CDR3 spans 15 residues. Germline V gene sequence: CDR1 MNHEY, CDR2 SMNVEV (reference sequence). The V and J ends lost 5 bases and 0 bases, in that order; junction bases with no gene match: 5. In nucleotides, the CDR3 is TGTGCCAGCAGTGCGGGGGTGGCTAGCACAGATACGCAGTATTTT. Translated: CASSAGVASTDTQYF.

The chain is built from TRBV11-2 and TRBJ1-4; no firm D call. Trimming removed 2 bases at V and 8 bases at J, with 9 bases between. The CDR3 sequence is 13 residues long. Germline V CDR1 and CDR2: SGHAT, FQNNGV. The CDR3, as DNA: TGTGCCAGCAGCTTAAGGATAGAGGAAAAACTGTTTTTT. It is translated as CASSLRIEEKLFF. Looking up the rest from reference TRBV11-2 and TRBJ1-4 gives the full variable domain: EAGVAQSPRYKIIEKRQSVAFWCNPISGHATLYWYQQILGQGPKLLIQFQNNGVVDDSQLPKDRFSAERLKGVDSTLKIQPAKLEDSAVYLCASSLRIEEKLFFGSGTQLSVL.

This chain links TRBV19 with TRBJ2-7; D is possibly TRBD1 or TRBD2 (5 bases each). This CDR3 contains 14 residues. Germline CDR1 reads LNHDA; CDR2 reads SQIVND (reference sequence). V was trimmed by 7 bases and J by 4 bases, leaving 17 bases between them. CDR3 sequence reads: CASTRQGEGYEQYF. As DNA, the CDR3 is TGTGCCAGTACCAGGCAGGGAGAAGGGTACGAGCAGTACTTC.

The chain couples TRBV6-5 to TRBJ2-7; D uncertain. The CDR3 totals 13 residues. Trimming shortened V by 8 bases and J by 0 bases, and 11 bases separated the two germline ends. Germline lookup yields CDR1 MNHEY and CDR2 SVGAGI. The CDR3 nucleotides are TGTGCCAGCCGACAACAGAGCTCCTACGAGCAGTACTTC. It is translated as CASRQQSSYEQYF.

This rearrangement joins TRBV11-1 to TRBJ1-1; D call uncertain. From germline, CDR1 is SGHAT and CDR2 FQDESV (reference sequence). CDR3 length: 13 amino acids. Trimming removed 1 base at V and 1 base at J, with 4 bases between. The CDR3 DNA is TGTGCCAGCAGCTTAGTAGAGAACACTGAAGCTTTCTTT. Residues: CASSLVENTEAFF.

CDR3 amino acids: CASSSGQYNSPLHF. The DNA of the CDR3 is TGTGCCAGCAGCTCGGGACAGTATAATTCACCCCTCCACTTT. The V call is TRBV13, the J call TRBJ1-6, with 7 bases fitting TRBD1. Germline-derived CDR1 and CDR2 are PRHDT and FYEKMQ (reference sequence). The length of the CDR3 is 14 residues. The ends lost 4 bases at V and 4 bases at J; junction bases unmatched: 1.

This clone was observed a few times. The chain uses TRBV19 and TRBJ2-1, with 13 bases aligning to TRBD2. V was pared by 5 bases and J by 15 bases, with 16 bases of the junction left unmatched. The germline V gene encodes CDR1 LNHDA and CDR2 SQIVND (reference sequence). The CDR3 extends over 16 amino acids. CDR3 protein: CASSFSGTSGAYPPFF. In DNA form, the CDR3 reads TGTGCCAGTAGTTTTTCCGGGACTAGCGGGGCGTACCCCCCGTTCTTC. Complete variable domain (other parts from reference TRBV19 and TRBJ2-1): DGGITQSPKYLFRKEGQNVTLSCEQNLNHDAMYWYRQDPGQGLRLIYYSQIVNDFQKGDIAEGYSVSREKKESFPLTVTSAQKNPTAFYLCASSFSGTSGAYPPFFGPGTRLTVL.

This chain uses TRBV7-9 with TRBJ2-3, with D unclear. CDR1 and CDR2 (germline): SEHNR, FQNEAQ (reference sequence). Between the trimmed V and J ends, which lost 5 bases and 2 bases, there was a span of 17 bases. There are 16 residues in the CDR3. This chain's CDR3 is CASSPGAVDPTDTQYF. The CDR3 coding sequence is TGTGCCAGCAGCCCCGGCGCTGTGGACCCCACAGATACGCAGTATTTT.

The J gene is TRBJ1-4, the V gene TRBV2; tentative D call: TRBD1 (6 bases). V was trimmed by 6 bases and J by 2 bases, leaving 13 bases between them. Per germline, CDR1 SNHLY and CDR2 FYNNEI. CDR3 length: 15 amino acids. The chain's CDR3 is CASSRGAGTNEKLFF. The CDR3 DNA reads TGTGCCAGCAGCCGGGGGGCTGGTACTAATGAAAAACTGTTTTTT.

In this sample, this clone turned up a few times. The chain uses TRBV10-2 and TRBJ1-1, with D tentatively TRBD1 (6 bases). The CDR3 is 19 residues long. Looked up from germline, CDR1 is WSHSY and CDR2 is SAAADI. The V gene lost 0 bases and the J gene lost 5 bases, with 25 bases spanning the gap. The CDR3 nucleotides are TGCGCCAGCAGTGAGTCGAGGCAGGGGCGCCCCGGCATTGGAACTGAAGCTTTCTTT. It codes for CASSESRQGRPGIGTEAFF.

J is TRBJ2-5 and V is TRBV7-9, with D perhaps matching TRBD1 or TRBD2 (5 bases each). Trimming removed 4 bases at V and 5 bases at J, with 17 bases between. This CDR3 comprises 15 residues. The V gene's germline CDR1 is SEHNR and CDR2 FQNEAQ (reference sequence). The CDR3 DNA follows: TGTGCCAGCAGCTCCCCCGGTGAGGGGCTGGAGACCCAGTACTTC. This gives the protein CASSSPGEGLETQYF.

The J gene is TRBJ2-1, the V gene TRBV7-9; 7 bases agree with TRBD2. Germline CDR1 SEHNR, CDR2 FQNEAQ (reference sequence). This CDR3 comprises 17 residues. The J segment lost 0 bases and the V segment lost 5 bases, leaving 10 bases of the junction unmatched. The CDR3 sequence: CASSPRAGPTSYNEQFF. The CDR3 DNA reads TGTGCCAGCAGCCCACGAGCGGGGCCGACCTCCTACAATGAGCAGTTCTTC.

V and J are TRBV4-1 and TRBJ2-4, with D possibly being TRBD2 (6 bases). V was trimmed by 4 bases and J by 5 bases, leaving 9 bases between them. Germline-derived CDR1 and CDR2 are MGHRA and YSYEKL. This CDR3 has 13 amino acids. The CDR3 region has the DNA TGCGCCAGCAGCCCTCCGGGAGAAAACATTCAGTACTTC. It is translated as CASSPPGENIQYF.

J is TRBJ2-3 and V is TRBV11-2; TRBD2 might be the D (6 bases). The germline V gene has CDR1 SGHAT and CDR2 FQNNGV. This CDR3 has 19 residues. V was trimmed by 5 bases and J by 3 bases, leaving 27 bases between them. CDR3 DNA: TGTGCCAGCAGCCAACCTCTTCCCGGGGGATTCTTGGGTACAGATACGCAGTATTTT. Its protein is CASSQPLPGGFLGTDTQYF.

This sequence joins TRBV27 and TRBJ2-3; 14 bases are a match to TRBD2. This CDR3 contains 18 residues. Trimming cost V 5 bases and J 1 base; bases outside gene matches: 8. Per the germline V gene, CDR1 is MNHEY and CDR2 is SMNVEV (reference sequence). The CDR3, as DNA: TGTGCCAGCAGTGCGACTAGCGGGGGGGCGGCTGGCACAGATACGCAGTATTTT. Amino acids: CASSATSGGAAGTDTQYF.

This chain joins TRBV6-1 and TRBJ2-7, with D tentatively TRBD2 (6 bases). Germline-derived CDR1 and CDR2 are MNHNS and SASEGT. V was clipped by 8 bases and J by 0 bases, with 11 bases between them. The CDR3 is 13 amino acids. The DNA of the CDR3 is TGTGCCAGCCTCGGGGGATTCTCCTACGAGCAGTACTTC. Translation gives CASLGGFSYEQYF.

The V and J genes are TRBV27 and TRBJ1-4, with 9 nucleotides matching TRBD1. There are 16 residues in the CDR3. The V gene's germline CDR1 is MNHEY and CDR2 SMNVEV (reference sequence). V gave up 8 bases and J gave up 8 bases; unmatched junction bases: 15. The CDR3 is CASLPIAGQGEEKLFF. DNA for the CDR3: TGTGCCAGCTTACCGATCGCGGGACAGGGAGAGGAAAAACTGTTTTTT.

This chain joins TRBV2 and TRBJ2-2, with a weak D call TRBD2 (7 bases). The germline V gene has CDR1 SNHLY and CDR2 FYNNEI. The CDR3 has 16 amino acids. The V and J ends lost 3 bases and 5 bases respectively, with 16 bases between them. CDR3: CASSDSRRGGTGELFF. CDR3 DNA: TGTGCCAGCAGTGACAGTAGGAGGGGGGGGACCGGGGAGCTGTTTTTT.

This clone appeared once. This chain links TRBV10-3 with TRBJ1-5; D is uncertain. CDR1 and CDR2 (germline): ENHRY, SYGVKD. Between the trimmed V and J ends, which lost 2 bases and 0 bases, there was a span of 5 bases. The CDR3 is 14 amino acids. CDR3 region: CAISEGISNQPQHF. The CDR3 DNA is TGTGCCATCAGTGAGGGGATTAGCAATCAGCCCCAGCATTTT.